The rows below give T cell receptor beta chains drawn from one sample of a study of OX40 agonist ivuxolimab in advanced cancers. TCRdb keeps only in-frame clones here, not all; method: immunoSEQ multiplex PCR. This table holds more than 75,000 clones, roughly 87% found once. The sample here was CD4+ or CD8+ T cells sorted from blood, taken in a trial of the OX40 agonist ivuxolimab. These receptors all come from an adult with an advanced solid tumor such as melanoma, head and neck, liver or kidney cancer. Each CDR3 is given with its conserved first and last residue. Each record gives: V gene, D gene, clone size, J gene, CDR3 DNA, CDR3 protein. D genes are given only for firm matches. Clone size is given for some rows only: seen once, a few or many times, or a class if the clone is expanded.

V gene: TRBV6-1
D gene: NA
clone size: few
J gene: TRBJ2-7
CDR3 DNA: TGTGCCAGCAGTGAAGTAGGGCTGAAACCCCCCTACGAGCAGTACTTC
CDR3 protein: CASSEVGLKPPYEQYF

V gene: TRBV7-9
D gene: NA
clone size: NA
J gene: TRBJ1-2
CDR3 DNA: TGTGCCAGCAGCAGGGTGATGTATGGCTACACCTTC
CDR3 protein: CASSRVMYGYTF

V gene: TRBV7-6
D gene: TRBD2
clone size: NA
J gene: TRBJ2-3
CDR3 DNA: TGTGCCAGCTCCCGACTAGCGGGGCCCTCAGATACGCAGTATTTT
CDR3 protein: CASSRLAGPSDTQYF

V gene: TRBV9
D gene: TRBD2
clone size: NA
J gene: TRBJ2-3
CDR3 DNA: TGTGCCAGCAGCGCCGGACTAGTGTCCACAGATACGCAGTATTTT
CDR3 protein: CASSAGLVSTDTQYF

V gene: TRBV28
D gene: TRBD2
clone size: few
J gene: TRBJ2-7
CDR3 DNA: TGTGCCAGCAGCGGGACTAGCGGGAGTTACGAGCAGTACTTC
CDR3 protein: CASSGTSGSYEQYF

V gene: TRBV29-1
D gene: NA
clone size: NA
J gene: TRBJ2-3
CDR3 DNA: TGCAGCGTTGAAGTTTCTGGACAGAGCACAGATACGCAGTATTTT
CDR3 protein: CSVEVSGQSTDTQYF

V gene: TRBV28
D gene: NA
clone size: NA
J gene: TRBJ1-5
CDR3 DNA: TGTGCCAGCAGTTGGGCCCCGACTGGGAGCCAGCCCCAGCATTTT
CDR3 protein: CASSWAPTGSQPQHF

V gene: TRBV10-1
D gene: NA
clone size: once
J gene: TRBJ2-3
CDR3 DNA: TGCGCCAGCAGTGAGTCCCGAAGCACAGATACGCAGTATTTT
CDR3 protein: CASSESRSTDTQYF

V gene: TRBV9
D gene: NA
clone size: once
J gene: TRBJ2-3
CDR3 DNA: TGTGCCAGCAGCACAGGGCCAGCCAGCACAGATACGCAGTATTTT
CDR3 protein: CASSTGPASTDTQYF

V gene: TRBV7-2
D gene: NA
clone size: NA
J gene: TRBJ1-5
CDR3 DNA: TGTGCCAGCAGCTTAGCGCTATCGGGTCAGCCCCAGCATTTT
CDR3 protein: CASSLALSGQPQHF

V gene: TRBV7-9
D gene: TRBD1
clone size: NA
J gene: TRBJ1-1
CDR3 DNA: TGTGCCAGCAGCAAGGGACAGGGGAGAACTGAAGCTTTCTTT
CDR3 protein: CASSKGQGRTEAFF

V gene: TRBV29-1
D gene: NA
clone size: NA
J gene: TRBJ1-2
CDR3 DNA: TGCAGCGTCCGGGACAACGGAATCAACTATGGCTACACCTTC
CDR3 protein: CSVRDNGINYGYTF

V gene: TRBV5-1
D gene: NA
clone size: NA
J gene: TRBJ1-4
CDR3 DNA: TGCGCCAGCAGCTTTACTCCGACTAATGAAAAACTGTTTTTT
CDR3 protein: CASSFTPTNEKLFF

V gene: TRBV18
D gene: NA
clone size: NA
J gene: TRBJ1-4
CDR3 DNA: TGTGCCAGCTCACCAAGCATCACCCGGGACGAAAAACTGTTTTTT
CDR3 protein: CASSPSITRDEKLFF

V gene: TRBV7-2
D gene: NA
clone size: NA
J gene: TRBJ1-1
CDR3 DNA: TGTGCCAGCAGTTCGGACACGAGAGTTGAAGCTTTCTTT
CDR3 protein: CASSSDTRVEAFF

V gene: TRBV7-3
D gene: TRBD2
clone size: NA
J gene: TRBJ2-3
CDR3 DNA: TGTGCCAGCAGCTTAGGACTAGCGGGAGCAGATACGCAGTATTTT
CDR3 protein: CASSLGLAGADTQYF

V gene: TRBV29-1
D gene: TRBD2
clone size: NA
J gene: TRBJ2-3
CDR3 DNA: TGCAGCGTCTCGGGACTAGCGGGAGGGCCGGGAGATACGCAGTATTTT
CDR3 protein: CSVSGLAGGPGDTQYF

V gene: TRBV5-8
D gene: TRBD2
clone size: NA
J gene: TRBJ2-3
CDR3 DNA: TGTGCCAGCAGCCTCGGACTAGTCACAGATACGCAGTATTTT
CDR3 protein: CASSLGLVTDTQYF

V gene: TRBV5-5
D gene: TRBD1
clone size: NA
J gene: TRBJ2-7
CDR3 DNA: TGTGCCAGCAGCCGCGCGCCGGGACAGGATGTCTACGAGCAGTACTTC
CDR3 protein: CASSRAPGQDVYEQYF

V gene: TRBV5-6
D gene: NA
clone size: NA
J gene: TRBJ1-5
CDR3 DNA: TGTGCCAGCAGCTTCCAGGGGAGGGATCAGCCCCAGCATTTT
CDR3 protein: CASSFQGRDQPQHF

V gene: TRBV6-5
D gene: TRBD1
clone size: NA
J gene: TRBJ1-1
CDR3 DNA: TGTGCCAGCAGCCTAAGAGACAGGGTTGGAACTGAAGCTTTCTTT
CDR3 protein: CASSLRDRVGTEAFF

V gene: TRBV30
D gene: NA
clone size: few
J gene: TRBJ1-5
CDR3 DNA: TGTGCCTGGAGTTTGGCAGGATATCAGCCCCAGCATTTT
CDR3 protein: CAWSLAGYQPQHF

V gene: TRBV19
D gene: TRBD1
clone size: once
J gene: TRBJ1-5
CDR3 DNA: TGTGCCAGTAGGGGGACAGGGGGTTTGAATCAGCCCCAGCATTTT
CDR3 protein: CASRGTGGLNQPQHF

V gene: TRBV7-9
D gene: NA
clone size: once
J gene: TRBJ2-1
CDR3 DNA: TGTGCCAGCCCCCGGGGCAGCGGTTCCTACAATGAGCAGTTCTTC
CDR3 protein: CASPRGSGSYNEQFF

V gene: TRBV5-1
D gene: TRBD1
clone size: NA
J gene: TRBJ2-1
CDR3 DNA: TGCGCCAGCAGCCAACGGGACAGGGGCGACAATGAGCAGTTCTTC
CDR3 protein: CASSQRDRGDNEQFF

V gene: TRBV2
D gene: TRBD1
clone size: once
J gene: TRBJ1-5
CDR3 DNA: TGTGCCAGCAGTGGACAGGGGTTGGGCAATCAGCCCCAGCATTTT
CDR3 protein: CASSGQGLGNQPQHF

V gene: TRBV18
D gene: NA
clone size: NA
J gene: TRBJ2-6
CDR3 DNA: TGTGCCAGCTCGCAACAGGGAGGTAGCTCTGGGGCCAACGTCCTGACTTTC
CDR3 protein: CASSQQGGSSGANVLTF

V gene: TRBV28
D gene: NA
clone size: NA
J gene: TRBJ1-1
CDR3 DNA: TGTGCCAGCAGTTTGTTCAGGGGTTTTGAAGCTTTCTTT
CDR3 protein: CASSLFRGFEAFF

V gene: TRBV29-1
D gene: TRBD2
clone size: NA
J gene: TRBJ2-5
CDR3 DNA: TGCAGCGTTCCACTAGCGCCGAGGGAGACCCAGTACTTC
CDR3 protein: CSVPLAPRETQYF

V gene: TRBV15
D gene: NA
clone size: NA
J gene: TRBJ1-2
CDR3 DNA: TGTGCCACCAGCAGAGAGGTGGTTGGAATTTATGGCTACACCTTC
CDR3 protein: CATSREVVGIYGYTF

V gene: TRBV10-3
D gene: NA
clone size: NA
J gene: TRBJ2-1
CDR3 DNA: TGTGCCATCAGTTTTAGCGGCTCCTACAATGAGCAGTTCTTC
CDR3 protein: CAISFSGSYNEQFF

V gene: TRBV5-5
D gene: TRBD1
clone size: NA
J gene: TRBJ1-3
CDR3 DNA: TGTGCCAGCAGCACAGACAGGGTATCTGGAAACACCATATATTTT
CDR3 protein: CASSTDRVSGNTIYF

V gene: TRBV28
D gene: TRBD1
clone size: NA
J gene: TRBJ1-2
CDR3 DNA: TGTGCCAGCAGTGACGACAGGGCTCCATTTCGCTATGGCTACACCTTC
CDR3 protein: CASSDDRAPFRYGYTF

V gene: TRBV7-9
D gene: NA
clone size: NA
J gene: TRBJ1-4
CDR3 DNA: TGTGCCAGCAGCTTAGGGGGGTTTGTGGAAAAACTGTTTTTT
CDR3 protein: CASSLGGFVEKLFF

V gene: TRBV6-4
D gene: NA
clone size: NA
J gene: TRBJ2-1
CDR3 DNA: TGTGCCAGCAGTGAACCTATGAGAGGCAATGAGCAGTTCTTC
CDR3 protein: CASSEPMRGNEQFF

V gene: TRBV7-2
D gene: NA
clone size: NA
J gene: TRBJ1-1
CDR3 DNA: TGTGCCAGCAGCTTGATAGCAAACACTGAAGCTTTCTTT
CDR3 protein: CASSLIANTEAFF

V gene: TRBV9
D gene: NA
clone size: NA
J gene: TRBJ1-1
CDR3 DNA: TGTGCCAGCAGCGCCTTCCATCGACAGGCGAGCACTGAAGCTTTCTTT
CDR3 protein: CASSAFHRQASTEAFF

V gene: TRBV5-6
D gene: NA
clone size: NA
J gene: TRBJ1-4
CDR3 DNA: TGTGCCAGCAGCCAATCGGGACGGCCCCGACTGGAAAAACTGTTTTTT
CDR3 protein: CASSQSGRPRLEKLFF